These 20 T cell receptor beta chains were all obtained from the same sample, sequenced in a study of shared clonotypes between healthy human individuals. This table comes from immunoSEQ multiplex PCR, and its TCRdb copy is limited to in-frame clones, with some not included. The sample carries 1,500,000 or so clones, just under 99% recorded once. Sequencing was done on a sample of naive CD4+ T cells sorted from blood. The subset was: CD45RA+ positively selected. Receptor source: a man younger than 40 in good health.

The chain recombines TRBV5-1 with TRBJ2-7; 9 nucleotides match TRBD2. The V and J ends lost 0 bases and 5 bases, in that order; junction bases with no gene match: 3. This CDR3 spans 14 amino acids. Per the germline V gene, CDR1 is SGHRS and CDR2 is YFSETQ. In DNA, the CDR3 is TGCGCCAGCAGCTTGGCAGGCGGGGGGGACGAGCAGTACTTC. The encoded protein is CASSLAGGGDEQYF.

V gene TRBV18 combines with J gene TRBJ2-7, with TRBD1 identical over 8 bases. The V and J ends lost 2 bases and 6 bases, in that order; junction bases with no gene match: 6. The V gene's germline CDR1 is KGHSH and CDR2 LQKENI. This CDR3 has 14 residues. The CDR3 sequence: CASSPLQTGAEQYF. CDR3 DNA: TGTGCCAGCTCACCATTGCAGACAGGGGCCGAGCAGTACTTC.

This chain connects TRBV6-8 to TRBJ2-3; 9 positions match TRBD2. V lost 6 bases to trimming and J lost 2 bases; unmatched junction nucleotides: 3. The CDR3 is 14 amino acids. Germline lookup yields CDR1 MNHGY and CDR2 SAAAGT. The CDR3 nucleotides read TGTGCCAGCAGGATAGCGGGAGTCACAGATACGCAGTATTTT. Translation: CASRIAGVTDTQYF.

The chain uses TRBV28 and TRBJ2-1; D unclear. CDR1 and CDR2 from the germline V gene are MDHEN and SYDVKM. Trimming removed 4 bases at V and 3 bases at J, with 7 bases between. This CDR3 has 13 amino acids. The CDR3 reads CASSSDFYNEQFF. The DNA for the CDR3 is TGTGCCAGCAGTTCAGACTTCTACAATGAGCAGTTCTTC.

The rearrangement links TRBV2 to TRBJ2-3, with TRBD2 identical over 11 bases. The CDR3 is 15 residues long. The V segment lost 4 bases and the J segment 5 bases; nucleotides outside the gene matches: 5. CDR1 and CDR2 (germline): SNHLY, FYNNEI. The CDR3 coding sequence is TGTGCCAGCAGTGCCACTAGCGGGAGTGGAGATACGCAGTATTTT. This codes for CASSATSGSGDTQYF. Looking up the rest from reference TRBV2 and TRBJ2-3 gives the full variable domain: EPEVTQTPSHQVTQMGQEVILRCVPISNHLYFYWYRQILGQKVEFLVSFYNNEISEKSEIFDDQFSVERPDGSNFTLKIRSTKLEDSAMYFCASSATSGSGDTQYFGPGTRLTVL.

The J gene is TRBJ2-5, the V gene TRBV7-9; D might be TRBD1 (6 bases). The V end was cut by 3 bases, the J end by 2 bases, with 10 bases between. Germline V gene lookup returns CDR1 SEHNR and CDR2 FQNEAQ (reference sequence). CDR3 length equals 14 residues. DNA for the CDR3: TGTGCCAGCAGCTTTACAGGGCAACAAGAGACCCAGTACTTC. Its protein is CASSFTGQQETQYF.

This chain links TRBV11-2 with TRBJ2-3; 8 nucleotides agree with TRBD1. CDR3 length: 15 residues. The junction had 4 bases not matched to a gene; V was cut back by 3 bases and J by 2 bases. CDR1 SGHAT and CDR2 FQNNGV come from the germline V gene. For the CDR3, the DNA is TGTGCCAGCAGCTTTAACAGGGGGAACACAGATACGCAGTATTTT. This codes for CASSFNRGNTDTQYF.

The chain joins TRBV2 to TRBJ2-2; D might be TRBD2 (6 bases). This CDR3 has 16 amino acids. Trimming removed 6 bases from V and 5 bases from J, with 19 bases in between. Looked up from germline, CDR1 is SNHLY and CDR2 is FYNNEI. The CDR3 DNA is TGTGCCAGCAGCCCCTCCGGACTATCGGCGACCGGGGAGCTGTTTTTT. Protein: CASSPSGLSATGELFF.

CDR3 coding DNA: TGTGCCAGCAGCTTAGTTAACGTCAGATCCACTGAAGCTTTCTTT. Encoded protein: CASSLVNVRSTEAFF. V and J are TRBV7-2 and TRBJ1-1, with D uncertain. The germline CDR1 and CDR2 sequences are SGHTA and FQGNSA. The CDR3 spans 15 residues. V lost 1 base and J lost 4, with 13 bases in between.

The rearrangement joins TRBV18 to TRBJ1-1; D remains unclear. The CDR3 totals 15 residues. V was shortened by 2 bases and J by 4 bases, with 14 bases between the two germline ends. The V gene's germline CDR1 is KGHSH and CDR2 LQKENI. CDR3 DNA: TGTGCCAGCTCACCATCCATCGAGGACTCCACTGAAGCTTTCTTT. This codes for CASSPSIEDSTEAFF.

The chain is built from TRBV11-3 and TRBJ2-2; 11 bases match TRBD1. Germline V gene lookup returns CDR1 SGHNT and CDR2 YENEEA. The CDR3 has 14 residues. Trimming took 5 bases from V and 7 from J; bases not matched to a gene: 3. The chain's CDR3 is CASSKGQGDGELFF. The CDR3 nucleotides read TGTGCCAGCAGCAAGGGACAGGGGGACGGGGAGCTGTTTTTT.

V usage is TRBV6-5 and J usage is TRBJ2-1, with 13 bases identical to TRBD2. Germline V CDR1 and CDR2: MNHEY, SVGAGI. The junction had 5 bases not matched to a gene; V was cut back by 6 bases and J by 6 bases. The CDR3 is 15 amino acids. Written as DNA, the CDR3 is TGTGCCAGCAGCCCCAGACTAGCGGGAGGCAATGAGCAGTTCTTC. Encoded protein: CASSPRLAGGNEQFF.

This clone was seen only once. J is TRBJ1-1 and V is TRBV28, with D maybe TRBD1 (6 bases). The germline CDR1 and CDR2 sequences are MDHEN and SYDVKM. This CDR3 comprises 13 residues. Trimming took off 6 bases at V and 8 bases at J, with 16 bases between the two ends. CDR3 sequence: CASRMSQGREAFF. The CDR3 nucleotides read TGTGCCAGCAGAATGAGTCAGGGGCGGGAAGCTTTCTTT. The whole variable domain, filled in from reference TRBV28 and TRBJ1-1, reads DVKVTQSSRYLVKRTGEKVFLECVQDMDHENMFWYRQDPGLGLRLIYFSYDVKMKEKGDIPEGYSVSREKKERFSLILESASTNQTSMYLCASRMSQGREAFFGQGTRLTVV.

V gene TRBV7-2 combines with J gene TRBJ1-2; 9 nucleotides align to TRBD1. The junction had 5 bases not matched to a gene; V was cut back by 0 bases and J by 3 bases. This CDR3 spans 16 amino acids. Germline V lookup: CDR1 SGHTA, CDR2 FQGNSA. The CDR3 region is CASSLAGQGRDYGYTF. In DNA, the CDR3 is TGTGCCAGCAGCTTAGCGGGACAGGGAAGAGACTATGGCTACACCTTC.

This chain uses TRBV5-1 with TRBJ2-7; 10 bases match TRBD2. V gave up 0 bases and J gave up 4 bases; unmatched junction bases: 10. The CDR3 has 17 amino acids. Germline loops: CDR1 SGHRS, CDR2 YFSETQ. The CDR3 here is CASSLAPGGAGGYEQYF. CDR3 nucleotide sequence: TGCGCCAGCAGCTTGGCCCCCGGGGGAGCGGGAGGGTACGAGCAGTACTTC. The full variable domain, rest sourced from reference TRBV5-1 and TRBJ2-7, is KAGVTQTPRYLIKTRGQQVTLSCSPISGHRSVSWYQQTPGQGLQFLFEYFSETQRNKGNFPGRFSGRQFSNSRSEMNVSTLELGDSALYLCASSLAPGGAGGYEQYFGPGTRLTVT.

The rearrangement uses TRBV18 and TRBJ1-1; D gene ambiguous. Germline loops: CDR1 KGHSH, CDR2 LQKENI. Trimming removed 6 bases from V and 3 bases from J, with 11 bases in between. There are 13 residues in the CDR3. CDR3 nucleotide sequence: TGTGCCAGCTCTCTGAGCGGGGACACTGAAGCTTTCTTT. It encodes CASSLSGDTEAFF.

The chain joins TRBV6-5 to TRBJ1-2; no definite D call. The germline V gene has CDR1 MNHEY and CDR2 SVGAGI. The CDR3 is 12 amino acids. V lost 6 bases, J lost 8 bases, and 13 bases lay in between. The CDR3 is CASSGVSWGYTF. CDR3 bases: TGTGCCAGCAGCGGAGTCTCGTGGGGCTACACCTTC.

The chain is built from TRBV6-6 and TRBJ2-5; 7 nucleotides line up with TRBD2. Germline V lookup: CDR1 MNHNY, CDR2 SVGAGI (reference sequence). CDR3 length equals 14 residues. V shed 5 bases, J shed 1 base, and the junction held 4 bases outside the gene matches. The CDR3 loop reads CASSTGLPQETQYF. The CDR3 region has the DNA TGTGCCAGCAGTACGGGACTACCCCAAGAGACCCAGTACTTC.

The chain carries TRBV28 and TRBJ2-1; D call uncertain. The CDR3 sequence is 12 residues long. CDR1 MDHEN and CDR2 SYDVKM come from the germline V gene. The ends were cut back, 6 bases at V and 4 bases at J, with 7 bases in the middle. The CDR3 is CASRQTYNEQFF. Written as DNA, the CDR3 is TGTGCCAGCAGACAGACGTACAATGAGCAGTTCTTC.

About this clone: In the same sample, other DNA sequences code for this CDR3. This sequence joins TRBV7-2 and TRBJ1-1, with no clear D. The CDR3 has 12 amino acids. V lost 0 bases, J lost 8 bases, and 7 bases lay in between. Germline values: CDR1 SGHTA, CDR2 FQGNSA. The chain's CDR3 is CASSLAGSEAFF. In nucleotides, the CDR3 is TGTGCCAGCAGCTTAGCAGGTTCCGAAGCTTTCTTT. The entire variable domain, with the rest obtained from reference TRBV7-2 and TRBJ1-1, is as follows: GAGVSQSPSNKVTEKGKDVELRCDPISGHTALYWYRQSLGQGLEFLIYFQGNSAPDKSGLPSDRFSAERTGGSVSTLTIQRTQQEDSAVYLCASSLAGSEAFFGQGTRLTVV.